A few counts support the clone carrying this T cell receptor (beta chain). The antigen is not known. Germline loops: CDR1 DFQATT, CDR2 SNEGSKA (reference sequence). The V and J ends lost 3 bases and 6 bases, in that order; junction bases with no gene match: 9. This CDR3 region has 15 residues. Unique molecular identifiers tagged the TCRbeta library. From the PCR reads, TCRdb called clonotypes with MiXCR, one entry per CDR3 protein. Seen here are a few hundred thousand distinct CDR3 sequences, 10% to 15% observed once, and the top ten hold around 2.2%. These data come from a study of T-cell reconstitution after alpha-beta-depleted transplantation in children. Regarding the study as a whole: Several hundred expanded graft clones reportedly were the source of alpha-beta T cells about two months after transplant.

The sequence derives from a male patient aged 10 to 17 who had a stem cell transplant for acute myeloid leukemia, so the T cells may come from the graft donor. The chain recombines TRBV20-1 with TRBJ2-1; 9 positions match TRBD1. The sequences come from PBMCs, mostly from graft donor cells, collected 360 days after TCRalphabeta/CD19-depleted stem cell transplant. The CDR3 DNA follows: TGCAGTGCTAGTTCCGGACAGGGGAGTTTCAATGAGCAGTTCTTC. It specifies CSASSGQGSFNEQFF.